This T cell receptor (beta chain) is from a study of CXCR3-negative and CXCR3-positive naive CD8 T cells. General study points: Comparison of naive subsets found surface CD5 to be comparable, and TCR strength was inferred on the basis of TRB CDR3 properties. In both naive subsets diversity was comparably high, whereas memory CD8+ cells showed much lower diversity. When CXCR3-positive naive cells were set against CXCR3-negative naive cells, the former had more hydrophobic TRB CDR3s.

Researchers prepared the TRB cDNA libraries using 5' RACE with UMI labels. From its re-call of the 5' RACE reads, TCRdb lists each CDR3 protein once, without DNA. The table lists some 120,000 distinct CDR3 sequences, with 0.59% in the top ten. The CDR3 sequence is 13 residues long. The germline V gene encodes CDR1 SGDLS and CDR2 YYNGEE. In the case of this clonotype: Its antigen is currently unknown.

The naive CD8+ gate required CD45RO-CCR7+CD27+CD95- phenotype. This TCR came from a human donor in good health. Some clones in this sample may be carry-over from other donors' samples. The chain has TRBV9 and TRBJ2-5; the TCRdb call, TRBD1, lacks DNA for checking. The sample consisted of naive CXCR3+ CD8+ T cells from blood. The subset denotes: CD45RO-CCR7+CD27+CD95- naive CD8+ T cells expressing CXCR3 (TNR3+). CDR3 in amino acids: CASSAQGWETQYF.